The following is a T cell receptor (beta chain) sequence with its context. Antigen specificity is unknown. Trimming left V 1 base short and J 11 bases short, with 12 bases between. The CDR3 runs 14 residues. Per the germline V gene, CDR1 is SEHNR and CDR2 is FQNEAQ (reference sequence). This entry comes from a study of identical twins. TCRdb recomputed calls from the 5' RACE reads with MiXCR, one row per CDR3 protein. The profile shows around 550,000 distinct CDR3 sequences, approximately 16% of them singletons. Study-wide results and limits: Because invariant MAIT and iNKT cells could be present, zero-insertion analyses could be partly confounded.

This sample also belongs to another study, concerning yellow fever vaccine responses in identical twins.

The chain uses TRBV7-9 and TRBJ1-6, with D uncertain. This clonotype was obtained from a woman in her late teens or twenties in good health. The sequenced sample consisted of CD4+ T cells sorted from blood. CDR3 amino acids: CASSLGGVGAPLHF. The CDR3 DNA reads as TGTGCCAGCAGCTTAGGGGGTGTCGGAGCACCCCTCCACTTT.